Below, 21 T cell receptor beta chains from the same sample are listed, as sequenced in a study of T cell clonality in common variable immunodeficiency. The protocol was immunoSEQ multiplex PCR, while the TCRdb copy is restricted to in-frame clones and leaves out a portion. Reported are some 8,200 clones; the ten largest clones contain approximately 3.7%. Antigens of these TCRs are unknown. Study-level points and caveats: Reportedly, TCR beta sequences from common variable immunodeficiency showed fewer deletions and N-nucleotide insertions.

The sample comprised peripheral blood mononuclear cells. The receptor set was obtained from a human donor with common variable immunodeficiency.

Worth noting for this clone: The read ends 3 residues before the CDR3 terminus; that terminus is restored from the germline J gene. This rearrangement joins TRBV19 to TRBJ2-5; TRBD1 aligns across 7 bases. The junction had 8 bases not matched to a gene; V was cut back by 1 base and J by 6 bases. The germline gives CDR1 LNHDA, CDR2 SQIVND (reference sequence). The CDR3 totals 15 residues. CDR3 protein: CASSIGPGQAQTQYF. CDR3 bases read: TGTGCCAGTAGTATAGGTCCCGGACAGGCCCAGACC.

This clone is called medium-sized based on its frequency. One end of the junction is discordant with germline, which a read error may explain. CDR3 DNA (partial): TGTGACATCGGCCCAAAAGAACCCGACAGCTTCCTTATCTCCGGGGGGCGTTTCGAG. It specifies CDIGPKEPDSFLISGGRFE. The whole CDR3 sequence reads CDIGPKEPDSFLISGGRFEQYF. The chain combines TRBV10-3 with TRBJ2-7; D perhaps matches TRBD2 (7 bases). The CDR3 end falls 3 residues outside the read, so it is completed with the germline J gene. This CDR3 has 22 amino acids. From germline, CDR1 is ENHRY and CDR2 SYGVKD.

Of note for this clone: Sequencing ends 3 residues short of the CDR3 end; the germline J gene provides the rest. The rearrangement links TRBV7-9 to TRBJ1-1, with D unresolved. The CDR3 totals 12 residues. Trimming took off 3 bases at V and 7 bases at J, with 9 bases between the two ends. Per the germline V gene, CDR1 is SEHNR and CDR2 is FQNEAQ (reference sequence). CDR3 region: CASSLKKVEAFF. The CDR3 bases that were read are TGTGCCAGCAGCTTGAAAAAGGTTGAA.

The DNA read from the CDR3 is TGTGCCAGCTCACCGAGACAGGGAGCCTCCTACGAG. Amino acid sequence: CASSPRQGASYE. The whole CDR3 is CASSPRQGASYEQYF. The chain recombines TRBV18 with TRBJ2-7; 7 bases agree with TRBD1. The read stops 3 residues short of the end of the CDR3; the missing end is completed from the germline J gene. This CDR3 is built from 15 residues. CDR1 KGHSH and CDR2 LQKENI come from the germline V gene. J lost 0 bases, V lost 3 bases, and 5 bases had no gene match.

On this clone: The CDR3 extends 3 residues past the end of the read, so its final part is completed from the germline J gene. V and J are TRBV7-2 and TRBJ2-7, with a possible D match to TRBD1 (5 bases). The CDR3 spans 14 residues. Germline CDR1 SGHTA, CDR2 FQGNSA. Trimming shortened V by 5 bases and J by 1 base, and 12 bases separated the two germline ends. The CDR3 loop reads CASSLLQASYEQYF. CDR3 DNA, as far as it was read: TGTGCCAGCAGCCTTCTACAGGCTTCCTACGAG.

This clone is classed as medium-sized (0.01 to 0.1%) by frequency. The read halts 3 residues ahead of the CDR3 end, with the missing end drawn from the germline J gene. The V and J genes are TRBV30 and TRBJ2-1; TRBD2 aligns across 9 bases. The CDR3 has 15 residues. V gave up 4 bases and J gave up 3 bases; unmatched junction bases: 7. Germline V gene data show CDR1 as GTSNPN and CDR2 as SVGIG (reference sequence). This chain's CDR3 is CAWTPIAGVYNEQFF. CDR3 DNA, as far as it was read: TGTGCCTGGACCCCCATAGCGGGAGTCTACAATGAG.

About this clone itself: The read halts 3 residues ahead of the CDR3 end, with the missing end drawn from the germline J gene. At the DNA level, this CDR3 is encoded by other sequences in the same sample as well. The genes are TRBV18 and TRBJ2-3, with D maybe TRBD2 (5 bases). Trimming removed 3 bases from V and 2 bases from J, with 6 bases in between. This CDR3 region has 13 residues. Germline loops: CDR1 KGHSH, CDR2 LQKENI. This CDR3 reads CASSPGLTDTQYF. The sequenced CDR3 bases are TGTGCCAGCTCACCTGGACTCACAGATACG.

This clone registers medium-sized by frequency. Sequencing ends 3 residues short of the CDR3 end; the germline J gene provides the rest. This chain links TRBV19 with TRBJ2-1; 8 bases are shared with TRBD2. Germline CDR1 is LNHDA and CDR2 is SQIVND (reference sequence). Trimming at V came to 9 bases and at J to 3 bases, leaving 7 bases not matched to a gene. There are 14 residues in the CDR3. This CDR3 is CASGLARDYNEQFF. The covered CDR3 bases are TGTGCCAGCGGACTAGCTAGGGACTACAATGAG.

Points on this clone: The read is 3 residues too short to cover the CDR3 end, so that end is filled in from the germline J gene. The chain couples TRBV5-1 to TRBJ2-1, with 7 nucleotides matching TRBD1. The germline gives CDR1 SGHRS, CDR2 YFSETQ. V shed 5 bases and J 1 base; nucleotides not matched to a gene: 3. This CDR3 has 14 amino acids. The CDR3 bases that were read are TGCGCCAGCAGTTCGGGACAGTCCTACAATGAG. This sequence encodes CASSSGQSYNE. The whole CDR3 reads CASSSGQSYNEQFF.

About this clone: The sequence runs out 3 residues before the end of the CDR3; the remainder is reconstructed from the germline J gene. V and J are TRBV18 and TRBJ2-6; D may be TRBD2 (5 bases). CDR1 and CDR2 (germline): KGHSH, LQKENI. The CDR3 extends over 15 amino acids. Trimming took off 3 bases at V and 1 base at J, with 7 bases between the two ends. This chain's CDR3 is CASSPTTSGANVLTF. The sequenced CDR3 bases are TGTGCCAGCTCACCGACTACTTCTGGGGCCAACGTC.

To note about this clone: The CDR3 end is not reached by the read, which stops 3 residues before it; the germline J gene fills it in. The V and J genes are TRBV5-1 and TRBJ2-5; TRBD1 agrees at 7 bases. CDR3 length equals 14 residues. In germline, CDR1 is SGHRS, CDR2 YFSETQ. V dropped 0 bases and J dropped 5; count of bases not matched to a gene: 4. The part of the CDR3 DNA that was read is TGCGCCAGCAGCTTGGAGGGGGCGAGGGAGACC. This gives the protein CASSLEGARET. The complete CDR3 protein is CASSLEGARETQYF.

Judged by frequency, this clone is medium-sized. The read comes to an end 3 residues before the CDR3 does, leaving the germline J gene to fill in the end. V is TRBV20-1 and J is TRBJ2-3, with D perhaps matching TRBD2 (5 bases). V was clipped by 1 base and J by 3 bases, with 11 bases between them. CDR1 and CDR2 (germline): DFQATT, SNEGSKA (reference sequence). The length of the CDR3 is 14 residues. Here the CDR3 reads CSARAGVATDTQYF. Partial CDR3 DNA: TGCAGTGCTAGAGCCGGGGTGGCGACAGATACG.

For this clone: The read ends 3 residues shy of where the CDR3 ends; the end is completed using the germline J gene. The V and J genes are TRBV19 and TRBJ1-1, with D possibly TRBD1 on 6 matching bases. The CDR3 contains 13 residues. CDR1 and CDR2 from the germline V gene are LNHDA and SQIVND (reference sequence). CDR3 protein: CASSTTVRGQAFF. CDR3 DNA (partial): TGTGCCAGTAGTACTACCGTCAGGGGCCAA. Full variable domain (missing parts from reference TRBV19 and TRBJ1-1): DGGITQSPKYLFRKEGQNVTLSCEQNLNHDAMYWYRQDPGQGLRLIYYSQIVNDFQKGDIAEGYSVSREKKESFPLTVTSAQKNPTAFYLCASSTTVRGQAFFGQGTRLTVV.

This clone is deemed medium-sized by its frequency. Read data end 3 residues before the CDR3 end; the end is taken from the germline J gene. The chain employs TRBV6-2 or TRBV6-3 and TRBJ1-1, with D tentatively TRBD1 (6 bases). Germline values: CDR1 MNHEY, CDR2 SVGEGT. CDR3 length: 17 residues. V shed 8 bases and J shed 0 bases, with 22 bases lying between them. The CDR3 loop is CASSKGGLRGLNTEAFF. The covered CDR3 bases are TGTGCCAGCTCAAAGGGGGGGCTTCGGGGTTTGAACACTGAA.

For this clone: The read gets to within 3 residues of the CDR3 end, and the germline J gene fills in the rest. The chain uses TRBV18 and TRBJ2-7; 12 nucleotides line up with TRBD1. The CDR3 totals 16 residues. CDR1 is KGHSH, CDR2 LQKENI, per germline. The trim removed 1 base at V and 1 base at J, leaving 2 bases unmatched. CDR3 sequence reads: CASSPRGQGASYEQYF. The sequenced CDR3 bases are TGTGCCAGCTCACCACGGGGACAGGGGGCATCCTACGAG.

Concerning this clone: The read ends 3 residues shy of where the CDR3 ends; the end is completed using the germline J gene. The rearrangement uses TRBV18 and TRBJ2-3; 7 nucleotides match TRBD1. The V gene end was trimmed by 3 bases and the J gene end by 3 bases; junction bases not matched to a gene: 6. There are 15 residues in the CDR3. In germline, CDR1 is KGHSH, CDR2 LQKENI. Here the CDR3 reads CASSPGQSTTDTQYF. CDR3 DNA, as far as it was read: TGTGCCAGCTCACCGGGACAGTCTACAACAGATACG.

This clone counts as medium-sized (0.01 to 0.1%) by frequency. The CDR3 is cut off 3 residues early in the read; its end comes from the germline J gene. The J gene is TRBJ2-7, the V gene TRBV20-1; TRBD2 agrees at 10 bases. This CDR3 comprises 12 residues. The germline V gene has CDR1 DFQATT and CDR2 SNEGSKA (reference sequence). The junction had 1 base not matched to a gene; V was cut back by 5 bases and J by 3 bases. The CDR3 loop is CSAGTSVYEQYF. The DNA read from the CDR3 is TGCAGTGCTGGGACTAGCGTCTACGAG.

Regarding this clone: The observed sequence ends 3 residues before the CDR3 terminus, with the missing tail filled in from the germline J gene. V and J are TRBV18 and TRBJ1-1, with 7 bases lining up with TRBD1. After removal of 1 base from V and 0 bases from J, the junction contained 11 bases not matched to a gene. This CDR3 has 18 residues. CDR1 is KGHSH and CDR2 is LQKENI in the germline V gene. This chain's CDR3 is CASSPRTGRSSMNTEAFF. Partial CDR3 DNA: TGTGCCAGCTCACCACGGACAGGTCGATCTAGCATGAACACTGAA.

As for this clone: The read falls 3 residues short of the CDR3 end, and the missing part is taken from the germline J gene. The J gene is TRBJ2-3, the V gene TRBV19; D perhaps matches TRBD1 (7 bases). V was pared by 7 bases and J by 4 bases, with 15 bases between. CDR1 and CDR2 from the germline V gene are LNHDA and SQIVND (reference sequence). The CDR3 runs to 14 residues. The CDR3 DNA, read in part, is TGTGCCAGTAACTCGGAGGGGGCAGCAGATACG. Translation gives CASNSEGAADT. The whole CDR3 protein reads CASNSEGAADTQYF.

As to this clone: The sequenced fragment ends 3 residues before the CDR3 boundary, so the rest is inferred from the germline J gene. The chain couples TRBV30 to TRBJ2-1, with 7 bases identical to TRBD2. The CDR3 length is 13 residues. Germline V gene lookup returns CDR1 GTSNPN and CDR2 SVGIG (reference sequence). V shed 2 bases, J shed 6 bases, and the junction held 4 bases outside the gene matches. CDR3 protein: CAWSRGSPNEQFF. CDR3 bases read: TGTGCCTGGAGTCGCGGGAGCCCCAATGAG.

The part of the CDR3 DNA that was read is TGTGCCAGCAGTTATTCCACTAGCGGGGGCATGAATGAG. This codes for CASSYSTSGGMNE. The entire CDR3 is CASSYSTSGGMNEQFF. The chain carries TRBV6-2 or TRBV6-3 and TRBJ2-1, with TRBD2 matching 11 bases. The observed sequence ends 3 residues before the CDR3 terminus, with the missing tail filled in from the germline J gene. The CDR3 has 16 amino acids. J was trimmed by 7 bases and V by 3 bases; bases with no gene match: 8. From germline, CDR1 is MNHEY and CDR2 SVGEGT.